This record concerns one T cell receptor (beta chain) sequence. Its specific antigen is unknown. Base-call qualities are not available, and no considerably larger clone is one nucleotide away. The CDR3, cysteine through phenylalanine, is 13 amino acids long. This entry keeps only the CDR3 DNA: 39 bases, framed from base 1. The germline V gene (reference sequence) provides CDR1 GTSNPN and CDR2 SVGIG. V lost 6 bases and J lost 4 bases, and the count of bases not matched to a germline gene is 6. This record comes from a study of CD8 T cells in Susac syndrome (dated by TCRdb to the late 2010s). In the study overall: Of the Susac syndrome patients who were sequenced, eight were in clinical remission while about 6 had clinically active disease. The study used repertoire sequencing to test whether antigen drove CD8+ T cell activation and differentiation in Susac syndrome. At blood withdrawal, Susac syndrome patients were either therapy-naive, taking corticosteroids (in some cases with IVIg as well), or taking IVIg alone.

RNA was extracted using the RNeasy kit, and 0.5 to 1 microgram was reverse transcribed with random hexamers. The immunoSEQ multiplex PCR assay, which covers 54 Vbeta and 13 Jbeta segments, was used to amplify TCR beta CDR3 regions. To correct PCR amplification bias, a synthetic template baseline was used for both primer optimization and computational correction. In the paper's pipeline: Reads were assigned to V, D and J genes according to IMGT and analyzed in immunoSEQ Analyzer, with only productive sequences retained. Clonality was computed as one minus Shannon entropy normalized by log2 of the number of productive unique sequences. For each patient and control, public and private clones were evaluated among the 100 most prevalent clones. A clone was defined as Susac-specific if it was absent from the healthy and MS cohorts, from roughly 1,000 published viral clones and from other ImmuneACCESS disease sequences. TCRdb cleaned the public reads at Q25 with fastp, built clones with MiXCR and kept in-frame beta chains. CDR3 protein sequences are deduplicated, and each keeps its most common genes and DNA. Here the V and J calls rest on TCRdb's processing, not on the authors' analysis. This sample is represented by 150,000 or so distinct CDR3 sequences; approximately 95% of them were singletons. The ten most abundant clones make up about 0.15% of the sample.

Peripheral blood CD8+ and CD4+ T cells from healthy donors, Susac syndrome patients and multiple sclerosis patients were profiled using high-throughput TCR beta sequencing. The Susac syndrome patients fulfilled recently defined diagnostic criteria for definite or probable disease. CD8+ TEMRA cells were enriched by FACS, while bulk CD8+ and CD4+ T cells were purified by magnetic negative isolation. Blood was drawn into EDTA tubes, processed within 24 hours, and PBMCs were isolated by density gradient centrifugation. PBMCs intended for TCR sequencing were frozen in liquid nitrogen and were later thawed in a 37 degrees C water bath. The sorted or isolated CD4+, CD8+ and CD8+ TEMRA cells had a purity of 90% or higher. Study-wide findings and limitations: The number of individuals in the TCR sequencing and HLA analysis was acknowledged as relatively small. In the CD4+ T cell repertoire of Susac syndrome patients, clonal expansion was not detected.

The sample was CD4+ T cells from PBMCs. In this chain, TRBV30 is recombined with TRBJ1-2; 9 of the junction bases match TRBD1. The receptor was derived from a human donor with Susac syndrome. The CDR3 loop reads CACRTGDLYGYTF. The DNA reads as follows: TGTGCCTGCCGGACAGGGGACCTCTATGGCTACACCTTC.